This T cell receptor beta chain was sequenced in a study of cytomegalovirus exposure and HLA in healthy donors. General study findings and limits: Most TCR sequences were rare, but some public TCRs occurred in many donors.

Trimming removed 0 bases from V and 2 bases from J, with 11 bases in between. Germline V lookup: CDR1 SGHRS, CDR2 YFSETQ. This CDR3 is 15 amino acids long. As concerns this clone: The antigen is unknown.

PCR used 60 Vbeta primers and 13 Jbeta primers. Libraries were prepared by immunoSEQ multiplex PCR; TCRdb keeps only in-frame clonotypes and omits some of them. The table includes roughly 100,000 clones, around 77% detected once. This clonotype was obtained from a male donor in good health and CMV-seropositive. The sequenced material came from PBMCs. The chain combines TRBV5-1 with TRBJ2-5; TRBD1 might be the D (6 bases). CDR3 in amino acids: CASSLVAGAQETQYF. CDR3 bases: TGCGCCAGCAGCTTGGTAGCAGGGGCTCAAGAGACCCAGTACTTC.